The rows below give T cell receptor beta chains drawn from one sample of a study of blood T cells in healthy people across ages. Using its own MiXCR run on the 5' RACE reads, TCRdb lists one record per CDR3 protein. The profile shows fewer than 900,000 distinct CDR3 sequences, over 45% of them singletons. The sequenced material came from blood. These TCRs come from a woman aged 55 to 70 in good health. Each CDR3 is given with its conserved first and last residue. The order of the fields is J gene, clone size, V gene, D gene, CDR3 DNA, CDR3 protein. The D gene is left open where the match is weak. Some rows have no size entry. The others give once, few or many, or a class for an expanded clone.

J: TRBJ2-7
size: few
V: TRBV7-2
D: TRBD1
DNA: TGTGCCAGCAGCTTATCTGACAGGGGGGGATACGAGCAGTACTTC
CDR3: CASSLSDRGGYEQYF

J: TRBJ2-7
size: .
V: TRBV11-2
D: TRBD2
DNA: TGTGCCAGCAGCCCAGCGGGGACCTCCTACGAGCAGTACTTC
CDR3: CASSPAGTSYEQYF

J: TRBJ2-1
size: few
V: TRBV12-3/TRBV12-4
D: .
DNA: TGTGCCAGCAGTTTTGGGGTGTTCAATGAGCAGTTCTTC
CDR3: CASSFGVFNEQFF

J: TRBJ2-1
size: few
V: TRBV7-2
D: TRBD2
DNA: TGTGCCAGCAGCCCCGGGCGGGAGTACAATGAGCAGTTCTTC
CDR3: CASSPGREYNEQFF

J: TRBJ2-7
size: .
V: TRBV6-1
D: .
DNA: TGTGCCAGCAGTTTTACGGAAGTCTACGAGCAGTACTTC
CDR3: CASSFTEVYEQYF

J: TRBJ2-1
size: .
V: TRBV28
D: TRBD2
DNA: TGTGCCAGCAGTGACCCGGGACTAGCGGGAGAAAATGAGCAGTTCTTC
CDR3: CASSDPGLAGENEQFF

J: TRBJ1-6
size: .
V: TRBV20-1
D: .
DNA: TGCAGTGCTACTTGGGGGGATTCACCCCTCCACTTT
CDR3: CSATWGDSPLHF

J: TRBJ1-1
size: .
V: TRBV5-1
D: .
DNA: TGCGCCAGCAGCTTGGGTTCGGTTGGGACTGAAGCTTTCTTT
CDR3: CASSLGSVGTEAFF

J: TRBJ2-7
size: .
V: TRBV28
D: TRBD2
DNA: TGTGCCAGCAGTCCCCCCTTTAGCGGGAGTCCCACCTACGAGCAGTACTTC
CDR3: CASSPPFSGSPTYEQYF

J: TRBJ2-7
size: .
V: TRBV7-2
D: .
DNA: TGTGCCAGCAGCTTAGAAGGAGAGACCTACAATGAGCAGTACTTC
CDR3: CASSLEGETYNEQYF

J: TRBJ1-4
size: few
V: TRBV7-2
D: .
DNA: TGTGCCAGCAGCCCGGCCGAGGGCTTATCTAATGAAAAACTGTTTTTT
CDR3: CASSPAEGLSNEKLFF

J: TRBJ2-7
size: .
V: TRBV20-1
D: .
DNA: TGCAGTGCTTACAGCTCCGGGGCCTCCTACAATGAGCAGTACTTC
CDR3: CSAYSSGASYNEQYF

J: TRBJ2-7
size: .
V: TRBV4-2
D: .
DNA: TGTGCCAGCAGCCAAGGGGTGGGAAGGAGCTCCTACGAGCAGTACTTC
CDR3: CASSQGVGRSSYEQYF

J: TRBJ2-4
size: .
V: TRBV7-2
D: TRBD2
DNA: TGTGCCAGCAGCTCAGGGGTGGAGCGGGGGATAGCCAAAAACATTCAGTACTTC
CDR3: CASSSGVERGIAKNIQYF

J: TRBJ2-5
size: many
V: TRBV7-3
D: TRBD2
DNA: TGTGCCAGCAGCTCAGGGACTAGCGGACAAGAGACCCAGTACTTC
CDR3: CASSSGTSGQETQYF

J: TRBJ2-1
size: few
V: TRBV12-3/TRBV12-4
D: TRBD2
DNA: TGTGCCAGCAGTTCGTTAGCGGGTGTCAACAATGAGCAGTTCTTC
CDR3: CASSSLAGVNNEQFF

J: TRBJ2-1
size: .
V: TRBV20-1
D: TRBD2
DNA: TGCAGTGCTAGGATACGGACTAGCGGACCTCACAATGAGCAGTTCTTC
CDR3: CSARIRTSGPHNEQFF

J: TRBJ2-1
size: .
V: TRBV7-2
D: TRBD2
DNA: TGTGCCAGCAGCCCCCAACTAGCGAGTGAGCAGTTCTTC
CDR3: CASSPQLASEQFF

J: TRBJ1-4
size: .
V: TRBV7-2
D: .
DNA: TGTGCCAGCAGCCTTTTTAATGAAAAACTGTTTTTT
CDR3: CASSLFNEKLFF

J: TRBJ1-2
size: .
V: TRBV5-4
D: .
DNA: TGTGCCAGCAGCCGGGGGACGGGGGCCGGGGCTTATGGCTACACCTTC
CDR3: CASSRGTGAGAYGYTF

J: TRBJ2-7
size: .
V: TRBV6-1
D: TRBD1
DNA: TGTGCCAGCAGTGGAGACAGGGGTACGGCCTACGAGCAGTACTTC
CDR3: CASSGDRGTAYEQYF

J: TRBJ1-5
size: .
V: TRBV10-3
D: TRBD1
DNA: TGTGCCATCAAGGGGGACAGGTCCAAGGGGCCCCAGCATTTT
CDR3: CAIKGDRSKGPQHF

J: TRBJ2-7
size: .
V: TRBV14
D: .
DNA: TGTGCTAGCAGCCAATTCGGAGAGCAGTACTTC
CDR3: CASSQFGEQYF

J: TRBJ1-5
size: many
V: TRBV20-1
D: .
DNA: TGCAGTGCTAGTGGGGATTTCGATCAGCCCCAGCATTTT
CDR3: CSASGDFDQPQHF

J: TRBJ1-2
size: many
V: TRBV4-2
D: .
DNA: TGTGCCAGCAGCCAAGATCTCGGGACTACAGGGTCCCCTAACTATGGCTACACCTTC
CDR3: CASSQDLGTTGSPNYGYTF

J: TRBJ1-6
size: .
V: TRBV20-1
D: .
DNA: TGCAGTGCTAAACCTTTAACTTCACCCCTCCACTTT
CDR3: CSAKPLTSPLHF

J: TRBJ2-5
size: .
V: TRBV3-1
D: TRBD1
DNA: TGTGCCAGCAGCCCGCGCGCCGTTACAGGGGCGGGAGAGACCCAGTACTTC
CDR3: CASSPRAVTGAGETQYF

J: TRBJ2-6
size: many
V: TRBV6-6
D: .
DNA: TGTGCCACTGGGGCCAACGTCCTGACTTTC
CDR3: CATGANVLTF

J: TRBJ1-4
size: once
V: TRBV5-5
D: .
DNA: TGTGCCAGCAGCCGGACATCGAATGAAAAACTGTTTTTT
CDR3: CASSRTSNEKLFF

J: TRBJ2-7
size: .
V: TRBV7-9
D: .
DNA: TGTGCCAGCAGCTCGGGGAGGAGTGAACAGGGGGGGACCTACGAGCAGTACTTC
CDR3: CASSSGRSEQGGTYEQYF

J: TRBJ2-4
size: .
V: TRBV2
D: TRBD1
DNA: TGTGCCAGCACCCCTGGACAGGGGGCAGGAAACATTCAGTACTTC
CDR3: CASTPGQGAGNIQYF

J: TRBJ1-1
size: .
V: TRBV27
D: TRBD1
DNA: TGTGCCAACAGTTCATTTAAGGGACAGGGCCTAATTGCTTTCTTT
CDR3: CANSSFKGQGLIAFF

J: TRBJ2-7
size: few
V: TRBV29-1
D: TRBD2
DNA: TGCAGCGTTGGGGAGGGACCCTTCTCCTACGAGCAGTACTTC
CDR3: CSVGEGPFSYEQYF

J: TRBJ2-3
size: .
V: TRBV12-3/TRBV12-4
D: TRBD2
DNA: TGTGCCAGCAGGACGACTAGCGGGTTCACAGATACGCAGTATTTT
CDR3: CASRTTSGFTDTQYF

J: TRBJ2-1
size: .
V: TRBV9
D: .
DNA: TGTGCCGGCAGCGTAGTAGCAGGCAATGAGCAGTTCTTC
CDR3: CAGSVVAGNEQFF

J: TRBJ2-3
size: .
V: TRBV11-2
D: TRBD2
DNA: TGTGCCAGCAGCGCCGTAGCGGGAGTGGGAGATACGCAGTATTTT
CDR3: CASSAVAGVGDTQYF

J: TRBJ2-7
size: few
V: TRBV20-1
D: TRBD2
DNA: TGCAGTGCTAGAGGGACCGGGAGGCTATACGAGCAGTACTTC
CDR3: CSARGTGRLYEQYF

J: TRBJ2-3
size: .
V: TRBV20-1
D: TRBD2
DNA: TGCAGTGCGCCTACCCCCAGGACTAGCGGCTCTAGCACAGATACGCAGTATTTT
CDR3: CSAPTPRTSGSSTDTQYF

J: TRBJ2-5
size: once
V: TRBV7-8
D: .
DNA: TGTGCCAGCACCCAACACAGGGAGACCCAGTACTTC
CDR3: CASTQHRETQYF

J: TRBJ1-2
size: .
V: TRBV27
D: TRBD1
DNA: TGTGCCGGCAGTTTCGGTCCGGGACAGGGGTCCTTTGGCTGCACCTTC
CDR3: CAGSFGPGQGSFGCTF

J: TRBJ2-1
size: .
V: TRBV11-2
D: TRBD2
DNA: TGTGCCAGCAACTCTCTTCGGACTAGCGGGAGGGCCTTCGACAATGAGCAGTTCTTC
CDR3: CASNSLRTSGRAFDNEQFF

J: TRBJ2-3
size: .
V: TRBV28
D: TRBD2
DNA: TGTGCCAGCGGAACTAGCGGGAGCTTCGTAGATACGCAGTATTTT
CDR3: CASGTSGSFVDTQYF

J: TRBJ1-3
size: .
V: TRBV5-8
D: .
DNA: TGTGCCAGCAGCTCTAGGCGGGGGGCACTCCCCTCTGGAAACACCATATATTTT
CDR3: CASSSRRGALPSGNTIYF

J: TRBJ1-4
size: few
V: TRBV7-2
D: .
DNA: TGTGCCAGCAGCTTAAGGGCAGGGCTCGAAAAACTGTTTTTT
CDR3: CASSLRAGLEKLFF

J: TRBJ1-5
size: once
V: TRBV6-2/TRBV6-3
D: .
DNA: TGTGCCGCCCGGACTTATAGCAATCAGCCCCAGCATTTT
CDR3: CAARTYSNQPQHF

J: TRBJ2-2
size: .
V: TRBV6-2/TRBV6-3
D: .
DNA: TGTGCCAGCCTCAAGCGAAAAGCTGGGGGGTCGAACACCGGGGAGCTGTTTTTT
CDR3: CASLKRKAGGSNTGELFF

J: TRBJ1-1
size: .
V: TRBV10-3
D: .
DNA: TGTGCCATCAGTGAGTCGACCGGGACACCCAACGGGGAAGCTTTCTTT
CDR3: CAISESTGTPNGEAFF

J: TRBJ1-1
size: many
V: TRBV15
D: .
DNA: TGTGCCACCAGCAGTTCTGACACCGTAACAGCTTTCTTT
CDR3: CATSSSDTVTAFF

J: TRBJ2-7
size: .
V: TRBV20-1
D: .
DNA: TGCAGTGCGGGGGAGGCGGCGGTCTACTCCTACGAGCAGTACTTC
CDR3: CSAGEAAVYSYEQYF

J: TRBJ2-7
size: .
V: TRBV6-2/TRBV6-3
D: .
DNA: TGTGCCAGCACGGACTTCTTCGAGCAGTACTTC
CDR3: CASTDFFEQYF